Listed below are T cell receptor beta chains from one sample, sequenced in a study of PD-1 blockade in classical Hodgkin lymphoma. Sequencing was performed with immunoSEQ multiplex PCR; in TCRdb, only in-frame clones are kept and a portion is missing. The profile covers about 100,000 clones, with roughly 90% appearing a single time and about 6.4% taken by the ten largest. Here the sequenced sample was peripheral blood mononuclear cells (PBMCs), taken before the second cycle of nivolumab. The source is a human donor with classical Hodgkin lymphoma. Both conserved end residues are part of each CDR3. A D gene is named only where the DNA matches it firmly. The size field is filled for only some rows; it gives once, few, many or a size class.

v_call,j_call,cdr3_length,clone_size,d_call,cdr3_nt,cdr3_aa
TRBV29-1,TRBJ1-1,11,-,TRBD1,TGCAGCGTTGGGGGACAGGGAAGCGCTTTCTTT,CSVGGQGSAFF
TRBV5-1,TRBJ2-7,15,-,-,TGCGCCAGCAGCTTTGGAGCGGCAATCTCCTACGAGCAGTACTTC,CASSFGAAISYEQYF
TRBV6-6,TRBJ1-1,15,-,-,TGTGCCAGCAGTTACTTACCCGGGACCAGCACTGAAGCTTTCTTT,CASSYLPGTSTEAFF
TRBV27,TRBJ2-7,14,-,-,TGTGCCAGCAGTTTATTAGAGGGCAGCTACGAGCAGTACTTC,CASSLLEGSYEQYF
TRBV6-5,TRBJ1-4,15,-,-,TGTGCCAGCGGTGGTAGGCCAGCAGCTAATGAAAAACTGTTTTTT,CASGGRPAANEKLFF
TRBV30,TRBJ2-7,12,-,-,TGTGCCTGGAGTGTCGGGGACTACGAGCAGTACTTC,CAWSVGDYEQYF
TRBV19,TRBJ1-4,14,-,TRBD1,TGTGCCAGTAGTACGACAGGGGTCCGCGAAAAACTGTTTTTT,CASSTTGVREKLFF
TRBV28,TRBJ2-2,15,-,TRBD1,TGTGCCAGCAGGACACAGGGGTGGAACACCGGGGAGCTGTTTTTT,CASRTQGWNTGELFF
TRBV4-3,TRBJ1-2,16,few,-,TGCGCCAGCAGCCAAGGGCGGTCCAGCCAGTCCTATGGCTACACCTTC,CASSQGRSSQSYGYTF
TRBV28,TRBJ1-2,9,-,-,TGTGATGGGGGCTATGGCTACACCTTC,CDGGYGYTF
TRBV30,TRBJ2-2,20,-,-,TGTGCCTGGAACCTTATGATAGTAGCCAAGCCCGATCGTGAAACCGGGGAGCTGTTTTTT,CAWNLMIVAKPDRETGELFF
TRBV7-2,TRBJ2-7,15,-,TRBD1,TGTGCCAGCAGCTTAAACCCAGGGGGCTCCTACGAGCAGTACTTC,CASSLNPGGSYEQYF
TRBV7-9,TRBJ1-1,15,-,TRBD1,TGTGCCAGCAGCCCAACGGGACAGGGGAGAACTGAAGCTTTCTTT,CASSPTGQGRTEAFF
TRBV13,TRBJ1-4,19,-,TRBD1,TGTGCCAGCAGCTTAGTTCCGACGACAGGGAGCGCGAAGCCGGAAAAACTGTTTTTT,CASSLVPTTGSAKPEKLFF
TRBV27,TRBJ1-2,13,few,-,TGTGCCAGCAGTTTATACCGGACGAATGGCTACACCTTC,CASSLYRTNGYTF
TRBV25-1,TRBJ2-3,15,few,TRBD2,TGTGCCAGCAGTGAATATCGGACTAGTACAGATACGCAGTATTTT,CASSEYRTSTDTQYF
TRBV3-1/TRBV3-2,TRBJ2-1,9,-,-,TGTGCCAGTGGGACTGAGCAGTTCTTC,CASGTEQFF
TRBV14,TRBJ2-3,15,once,TRBD2,TGTGCCAGCAGCCAATTGACTAGCGGCACAGATACGCAGTATTTT,CASSQLTSGTDTQYF
TRBV30,TRBJ1-6,13,few,TRBD1,TGTGCCTGGAGATCGACAGGGGATTCACCCCTCCACTTT,CAWRSTGDSPLHF
TRBV5-5,TRBJ2-5,12,-,-,TGTGCCAGCAGCCCGGTGGGGGAGACCCAGTACTTC,CASSPVGETQYF
TRBV7-2,TRBJ1-2,15,-,-,TGTGCCAGCAACTTATCGGGCAGGGCAGACTATGGCTACACCTTC,CASNLSGRADYGYTF
TRBV29-1,TRBJ2-7,13,-,-,TGCAGCGTGGAGGACAGCGGAATCTACGAGCAGTACTTC,CSVEDSGIYEQYF
TRBV6-6,TRBJ2-7,14,few,TRBD2,TGTGCCAGCAGTCAGTGGGGGGGTAGGGGCGAGCAGTACTTC,CASSQWGGRGEQYF
TRBV27,TRBJ2-2,16,-,-,TGTGCCAGCAGTTTATGGTATGGAAGCGGCACCGGGGAGCTGTTTTTT,CASSLWYGSGTGELFF
TRBV29-1,TRBJ2-5,13,-,TRBD1,TGCAGCGTTGAAGTAGGGGGCGGTGAGACCCAGTACTTC,CSVEVGGGETQYF
TRBV7-2,TRBJ1-1,16,-,-,TGTGCCAGCAGCTTGGGGACCGACCTCCCGGGAACTGAAGCTTTCTTT,CASSLGTDLPGTEAFF
TRBV6-5,TRBJ1-1,14,-,-,TGTGCCAGCAGTTACTCAAGGGTGAACACTGAAGCTTTCTTT,CASSYSRVNTEAFF
TRBV19,TRBJ2-6,20,-,TRBD1,TGTGCCAGTAGTCATCTAAACTGGGACAGGGGTTTCGGTGGGGCCAACGTCCTGACTTTC,CASSHLNWDRGFGGANVLTF
TRBV30,TRBJ2-3,13,-,TRBD1,TGTGCCTGGAGGGCAGGGGGTCCAGATACGCAGTATTTT,CAWRAGGPDTQYF
TRBV6-5,TRBJ1-3,10,-,-,TGTGCCAGCAGTGGAAACACCATATATTTT,CASSGNTIYF
TRBV5-1,TRBJ1-1,14,-,TRBD1,TGCGCCAGCAGCCAGGGGGCGCAGAACACTGAAGCTTTCTTT,CASSQGAQNTEAFF
TRBV7-2,TRBJ1-4,16,-,TRBD1,TGTGCCAGCAGCCTCGGACAGGGGACAACTAATGAAAAACTGTTTTTT,CASSLGQGTTNEKLFF
TRBV10-3,TRBJ2-1,13,-,TRBD2,TGTGCCACAACTAGCGGGGGAAGGAATGAGCAGTTCTTC,CATTSGGRNEQFF
TRBV7-2,TRBJ2-5,13,-,-,TGTGCCAGCAGCTCTGATCCCCTTGGGACCCAGTACTTC,CASSSDPLGTQYF
TRBV5-1,TRBJ2-3,14,-,-,TGCGCCAGCAGCTTGGGACAGCACACAGATACGCAGTATTTT,CASSLGQHTDTQYF
TRBV4-2,TRBJ2-1,16,-,-,TGTGCCAGCAGCCAAGATTCGTATACCCCGGGAAATGAGCAGTTCTTC,CASSQDSYTPGNEQFF
TRBV29-1,TRBJ2-1,13,-,-,TGCAGCGTTGTAGGGCAGGTGTTGAATGAGCAGTTCTTC,CSVVGQVLNEQFF
TRBV6-9,TRBJ2-2,12,-,-,TGTGCCAGCACGGGCAGGACCGGGGAGCTGTTTTTT,CASTGRTGELFF
TRBV6-1,TRBJ1-2,15,-,TRBD1,TGTGCCATTCCACCGGACAGGGCTGTTTACTATGGCTACACCTTC,CAIPPDRAVYYGYTF
TRBV29-1,TRBJ1-1,10,-,-,TGCAGCACACGGAACACTGAAGCTTTCTTT,CSTRNTEAFF
TRBV7-9,TRBJ1-2,17,-,TRBD1,TGTGCCAGCAGCTTAGCGTCCGGGACAGGGGGCAGGAGTGGCTACACCTTC,CASSLASGTGGRSGYTF
TRBV30,TRBJ2-7,13,-,-,TGTGCCTGGAGTGTACTGAGAGCCTACGAGCAGTACTTC,CAWSVLRAYEQYF
TRBV27,TRBJ2-7,16,once,TRBD1,TGTGCCAGCCCTCAGCTCCCGACAGGGGAGATCCACGAGCAGTACTTC,CASPQLPTGEIHEQYF
TRBV4-3,TRBJ1-4,15,-,-,TGCGCCAGCAGCCTCTCTCTTGGAAGGGCTGAAAAACTGTTTTTT,CASSLSLGRAEKLFF
TRBV18,TRBJ1-6,20,-,TRBD1,TGTGCCAGCTCACCCACGGACAGGGAGTACAAAAGCTCCTATAATTCACCCCTCCACTTT,CASSPTDREYKSSYNSPLHF
TRBV11-2,TRBJ1-3,14,once,-,TGTGCCAGCAGCTTAGACAGGGCTGGAAACACCATATATTTT,CASSLDRAGNTIYF
TRBV4-1,TRBJ2-7,15,-,TRBD2,TGCGCCAGCAGCCAAGCCCTAGCGGGGGGTTACGAGCAGTACTTC,CASSQALAGGYEQYF
TRBV2,TRBJ2-5,16,-,-,TGTGCCAGCAGTGAAGGTACCGCGGCCCCGACGGAGACCCAGTACTTC,CASSEGTAAPTETQYF
TRBV11-2,TRBJ1-3,17,-,-,TGTGCCAGCAGCTTATATCGTGGAGAGGGGCCAGGAAACACCATATATTTT,CASSLYRGEGPGNTIYF
TRBV10-3,TRBJ2-6,16,-,-,TGTGCCATATCCGGGACATCGCCTTCTGGGGCCAACGTCCTGACTTTC,CAISGTSPSGANVLTF
TRBV11-3,TRBJ2-3,16,-,-,TGTGCCAGCAGCCCAACAGGTGGAGGGGTCGCAGATACGCAGTATTTT,CASSPTGGGVADTQYF
TRBV25-1,TRBJ1-6,15,once,TRBD1,TGTGCCAGCATGGGGGACAGGGGTCTCCATTCACCCCTCCACTTT,CASMGDRGLHSPLHF
TRBV4-1,TRBJ1-3,15,-,-,TGCGCCAGCAGCCAAGATACAGGAACGGCGGGCACCATATATTTT,CASSQDTGTAGTIYF
TRBV5-4,TRBJ2-5,14,-,-,TGTGCCAGCAGCCAGCGGGACACCCAAGAGACCCAGTACTTC,CASSQRDTQETQYF
TRBV9,TRBJ2-1,15,-,TRBD2,TGTGCCAGCAGCGCTACTAGCGGGGGGTACAATGAGCAGTTCTTC,CASSATSGGYNEQFF